This paragraph reports one TCR beta chain. This sample is drawn from a study of blood T cell repertoires in COVID-19. Study at large: The United States, Italy and Spain supplied acute and convalescent COVID-19 samples. The analysed material was cDNA or gDNA that came from T cells, B-cell-depleted T cells, or PBMCs.

Germline V gene sequence: CDR1 MNHEY, CDR2 SMNVEV (reference sequence). The CDR3 spans 15 residues. V lost 2 bases and J lost 0, with 10 bases in between. As processed by the authors: Quantification of nucleated cells was approximated via reference gene primer amplification. Only in-frame clones appear in the TCRdb table, and some are missing; sequencing was by immunoSEQ multiplex PCR. Clonal size and the V and J genes are those of that table, whereas D and trimming came from the DNA. The table lists 250,000 to 300,000 clones, 86% of them singletons. This sequence joins TRBV27 and TRBJ1-2; the D is unclear. This clonotype was obtained from a woman in her 30s with active or convalescent COVID-19. The sample comprised peripheral blood. The CDR3 here is CASSLNWRANYGYTF. In nucleotides, the CDR3 is TGTGCCAGCAGTTTAAACTGGAGAGCTAACTATGGCTACACCTTC.